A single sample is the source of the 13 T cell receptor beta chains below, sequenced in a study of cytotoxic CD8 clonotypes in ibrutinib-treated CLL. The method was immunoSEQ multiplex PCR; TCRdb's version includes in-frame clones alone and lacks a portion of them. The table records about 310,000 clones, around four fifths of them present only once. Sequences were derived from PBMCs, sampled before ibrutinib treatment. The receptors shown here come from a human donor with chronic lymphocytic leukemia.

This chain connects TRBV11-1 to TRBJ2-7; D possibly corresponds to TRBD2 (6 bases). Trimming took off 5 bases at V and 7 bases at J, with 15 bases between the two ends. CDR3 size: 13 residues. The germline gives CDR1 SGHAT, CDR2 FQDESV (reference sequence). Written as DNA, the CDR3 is TGTGCCAGCAGCCTCGGGGGAAGAGGGGAGCAGTACTTC. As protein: CASSLGGRGEQYF.

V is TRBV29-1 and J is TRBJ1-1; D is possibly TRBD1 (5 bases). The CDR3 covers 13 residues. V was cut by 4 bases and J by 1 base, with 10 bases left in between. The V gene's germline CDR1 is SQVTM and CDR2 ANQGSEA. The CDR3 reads CSVVRASNTEAFF. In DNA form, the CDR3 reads TGCAGCGTTGTCAGGGCCTCGAACACTGAAGCTTTCTTT.

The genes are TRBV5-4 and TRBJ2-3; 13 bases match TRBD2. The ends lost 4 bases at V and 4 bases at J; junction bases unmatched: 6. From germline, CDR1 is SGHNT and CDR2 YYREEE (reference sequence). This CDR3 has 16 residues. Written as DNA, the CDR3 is TGTGCCAGCAGCCCCGGACTAGCGGGAGTCTCAGATACGCAGTATTTT. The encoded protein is CASSPGLAGVSDTQYF.

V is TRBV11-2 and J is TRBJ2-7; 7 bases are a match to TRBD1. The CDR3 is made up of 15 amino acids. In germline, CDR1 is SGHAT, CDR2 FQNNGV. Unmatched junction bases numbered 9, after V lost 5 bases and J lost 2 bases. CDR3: CASSPGGLGTYEQYF. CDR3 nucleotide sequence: TGTGCCAGCAGCCCAGGGGGTTTGGGGACCTACGAGCAGTACTTC.

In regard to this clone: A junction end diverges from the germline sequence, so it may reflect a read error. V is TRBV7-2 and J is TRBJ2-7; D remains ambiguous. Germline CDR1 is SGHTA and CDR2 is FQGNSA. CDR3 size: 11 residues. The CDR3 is CASSLVLVPVF. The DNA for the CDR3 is TGTGCCAGCAGCTTAGTCCTAGTACCCGTTTTC.

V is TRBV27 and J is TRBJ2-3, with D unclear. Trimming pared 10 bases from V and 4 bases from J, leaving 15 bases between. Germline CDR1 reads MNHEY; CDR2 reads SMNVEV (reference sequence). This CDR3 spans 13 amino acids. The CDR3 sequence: CATKTALSDTQYF. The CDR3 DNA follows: TGTGCCACCAAAACTGCTCTCTCAGATACGCAGTATTTT.

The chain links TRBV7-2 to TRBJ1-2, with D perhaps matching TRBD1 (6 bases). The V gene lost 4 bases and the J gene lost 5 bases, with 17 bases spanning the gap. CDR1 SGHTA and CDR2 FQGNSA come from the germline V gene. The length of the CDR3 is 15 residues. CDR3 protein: CASSSRRGGGYGYTF. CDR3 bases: TGTGCCAGCAGCTCACGAAGGGGGGGCGGATATGGCTACACCTTC.

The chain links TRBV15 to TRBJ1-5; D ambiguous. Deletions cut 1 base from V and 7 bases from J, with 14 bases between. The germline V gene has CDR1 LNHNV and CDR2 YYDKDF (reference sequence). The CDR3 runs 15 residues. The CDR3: CATSRGLGYGQPQHF. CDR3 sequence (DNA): TGTGCCACCAGCAGAGGATTGGGGTATGGGCAGCCCCAGCATTTT.

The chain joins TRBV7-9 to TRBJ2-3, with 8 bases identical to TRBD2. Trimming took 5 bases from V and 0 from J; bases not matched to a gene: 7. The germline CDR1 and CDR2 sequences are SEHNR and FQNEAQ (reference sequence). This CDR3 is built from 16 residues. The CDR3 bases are TGTGCCAGCAGCCCCACCGGGGGGGAGAGCACAGATACGCAGTATTTT. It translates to CASSPTGGESTDTQYF.

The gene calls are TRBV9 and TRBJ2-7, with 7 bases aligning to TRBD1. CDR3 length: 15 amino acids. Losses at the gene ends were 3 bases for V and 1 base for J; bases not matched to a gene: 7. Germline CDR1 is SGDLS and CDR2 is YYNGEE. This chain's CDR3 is CASSGSGTASYEQYF. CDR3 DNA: TGTGCCAGCAGCGGATCCGGGACAGCTTCCTACGAGCAGTACTTC.

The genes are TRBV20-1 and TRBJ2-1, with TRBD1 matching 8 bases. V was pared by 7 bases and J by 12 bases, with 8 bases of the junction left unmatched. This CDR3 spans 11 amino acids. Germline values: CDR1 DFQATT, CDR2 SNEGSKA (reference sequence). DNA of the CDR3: TGCAGTGGGGGACAGGACTATTTGCAGTTCTTC. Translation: CSGGQDYLQFF.

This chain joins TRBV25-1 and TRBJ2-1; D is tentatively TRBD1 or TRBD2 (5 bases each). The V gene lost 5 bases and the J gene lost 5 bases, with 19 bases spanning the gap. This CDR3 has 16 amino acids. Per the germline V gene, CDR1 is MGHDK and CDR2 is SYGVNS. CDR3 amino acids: CASSLPPGPPNNEQFF. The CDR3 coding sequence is TGTGCCAGCAGTTTACCACCGGGACCCCCCAACAATGAGCAGTTCTTC.

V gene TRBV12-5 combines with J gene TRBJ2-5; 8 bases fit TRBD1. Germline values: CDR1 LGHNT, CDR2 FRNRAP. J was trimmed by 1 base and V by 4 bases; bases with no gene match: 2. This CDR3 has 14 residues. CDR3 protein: CASGSGQGQETQYF. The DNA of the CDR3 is TGTGCTAGTGGTTCAGGACAGGGCCAAGAGACCCAGTACTTC.